A single sample gave rise to the 27 T cell receptor beta chains below, sequenced in a study of blood T cell repertoires in COVID-19. Sequenced by immunoSEQ multiplex PCR; TCRdb stores in-frame clones only, minus some. The sample consists of about 99,000 clones, around 83% of them appearing once. The specimen was peripheral blood. The receptors shown here come from a woman older than 75 with active or convalescent COVID-19.

The chain joins TRBV27 to TRBJ1-1; TRBD1 agrees at 11 bases. Germline CDR1 reads MNHEY; CDR2 reads SMNVEV (reference sequence). The V and J ends lost 6 bases and 5 bases, in that order; junction bases with no gene match: 11. CDR3 length: 16 amino acids. The CDR3 sequence is CASRGTGGFLGTEAFF. The CDR3 coding sequence is TGTGCCAGCAGGGGGACAGGGGGTTTTTTGGGAACTGAAGCTTTCTTT.

V and J are TRBV15 and TRBJ2-5; 7 nucleotides match TRBD2. The V segment lost 1 base and the J segment 2 bases; nucleotides outside the gene matches: 7. The germline gives CDR1 LNHNV, CDR2 YYDKDF (reference sequence). This CDR3 contains 16 residues. The CDR3 sequence is CATSRVGEGQQETQYF. The CDR3 region has the DNA TGTGCCACCAGCAGAGTGGGGGAGGGCCAGCAAGAGACCCAGTACTTC. The variable domain in full, completed from reference TRBV15 and TRBJ2-5, reads DAMVIQNPRYQVTQFGKPVTLSCSQTLNHNVMYWYQQKSSQAPKLLFHYYDKDFNNEADTPDNFQSRRPNTSFCFLDIRSPGLGDTAMYLCATSRVGEGQQETQYFGPGTRLLVL.

The chain joins TRBV12-3 or TRBV12-4 to TRBJ2-7, with a possible D match to TRBD2 (5 bases). The V end lost 3 bases, the J end lost 4 bases, and 10 bases lay between the germline ends. The CDR3 runs 13 residues. The DNA of the CDR3 is TGTGCCAGCAGTTTTGAGGGAATATACGAGCAGTACTTC. Its translation: CASSFEGIYEQYF.

In its sample, this clone was seen once. V is TRBV28 and J is TRBJ1-6; D may be TRBD1 (5 bases). The V gene lost 3 bases and the J gene lost 8 bases, with 14 bases spanning the gap. The CDR3 is made up of 15 amino acids. CDR1 and CDR2 from the germline V gene are MDHEN and SYDVKM. The chain's CDR3 is CASSFAGPGYSPLHF. Written as DNA, the CDR3 is TGTGCCAGCAGTTTCGCAGGGCCCGGGTATTCACCCCTCCACTTT.

About this clone itself: The sample has other DNA sequences that encode this CDR3 too. The chain has TRBV27 and TRBJ1-1, with 7 bases that match TRBD1. CDR3 size: 15 residues. J gave up 0 bases and V 6 bases, and 7 bases lay outside the gene matches. CDR1 is MNHEY and CDR2 is SMNVEV in the germline V gene (reference sequence). CDR3 nucleotide sequence: TGTGCCAGCAGAAGGGACAGAATCATGAACACTGAAGCTTTCTTT. Amino acid sequence: CASRRDRIMNTEAFF.

This clone came up a few times. V is TRBV9 and J is TRBJ1-3; D is unresolved. V shed 2 bases and J shed 0 bases, with 12 bases lying between them. The CDR3 length is 16 residues. From germline, CDR1 is SGDLS and CDR2 YYNGEE. This CDR3 reads CASSVEGGSSGNTIYF. In nucleotides, the CDR3 is TGTGCCAGCAGCGTTGAGGGTGGGAGCTCTGGAAACACCATATATTTT.

As concerns this clone: The sample has other DNA sequences that encode this CDR3 too. The J gene is TRBJ1-1, the V gene TRBV6-4; the D gene is possibly TRBD1 (5 bases). V was trimmed by 3 bases and J by 4 bases, leaving 9 bases between them. The CDR3 has 13 amino acids. Germline V gives CDR1 MRHNA, CDR2 SNTAGT. The CDR3 nucleotides read TGTGCCAGCAGTGATCGCGGGGGCACTGAAGCTTTCTTT. Translated, it gives CASSDRGGTEAFF.

The chain joins TRBV9 to TRBJ2-3; maybe TRBD2 (5 bases). Germline assignment: CDR1 SGDLS and CDR2 YYNGEE. The CDR3 totals 14 residues. Trimming stripped 0 bases from V and 6 bases from J, with 11 bases between. CDR3 in amino acids: CASSVGPSPDTQYF. The CDR3 nucleotides are TGTGCCAGCAGCGTAGGTCCTAGCCCGGATACGCAGTATTTT.

The chain has TRBV7-9 and TRBJ1-2, with 7 bases aligning to TRBD1. CDR1 and CDR2 from the germline V gene are SEHNR and FQNEAQ (reference sequence). There are 15 residues in the CDR3. V dropped 4 bases and J dropped 3; count of bases not matched to a gene: 8. In nucleotides, the CDR3 is TGTGCCAGCAGCTCAAAGACCGGGACAGACTATGGCTACACCTTC. Its protein product is CASSSKTGTDYGYTF.

The chain is built from TRBV2 and TRBJ2-1, with D perhaps TRBD1 (7 bases). This CDR3 contains 16 residues. Germline assignment: CDR1 SNHLY and CDR2 FYNNEI. V lost 2 bases, J lost 4 bases, and 15 bases lay in between. The CDR3 DNA follows: TGTGCCAGCAGTGAATCAGGGGGGAAGTTGTACAATGAGCAGTTCTTC. Translating it yields CASSESGGKLYNEQFF. The full variable domain, completed using reference TRBV2 and TRBJ2-1, is EPEVTQTPSHQVTQMGQEVILRCVPISNHLYFYWYRQILGQKVEFLVSFYNNEISEKSEIFDDQFSVERPDGSNFTLKIRSTKLEDSAMYFCASSESGGKLYNEQFFGPGTRLTVL.

This sequence joins TRBV27 and TRBJ1-1, with 7 bases lining up with TRBD1. J was trimmed by 1 base and V by 4 bases; bases with no gene match: 3. The CDR3 extends over 14 amino acids. Germline CDR1 is MNHEY and CDR2 is SMNVEV (reference sequence). This chain's CDR3 is CASSSGQANTEAFF. CDR3 bases: TGTGCCAGCAGTTCCGGACAGGCGAACACTGAAGCTTTCTTT.

In its sample, this clone is medium-sized. J is TRBJ2-7 and V is TRBV7-6; 11 bases are shared with TRBD1. The CDR3 has 15 amino acids. V was clipped by 4 bases and J by 2 bases; unmatched bases: 4. Germline V CDR1 and CDR2: SGHVS, FNYEAQ. CDR3: CASSSPGQGAYEQYF. CDR3 sequence (DNA): TGTGCCAGCAGCTCGCCGGGACAGGGGGCCTACGAGCAGTACTTC.

This clone was observed once. V is TRBV9 and J is TRBJ1-5, with D perhaps matching TRBD1 (6 bases). Trimming took off 3 bases at V and 2 bases at J, with 18 bases between the two ends. The CDR3 is 17 amino acids. CDR1 is SGDLS and CDR2 is YYNGEE in the germline V gene. This chain's CDR3 is CASSERDTPGGNQPQHF. The CDR3, as DNA: TGTGCCAGCAGCGAACGGGACACCCCTGGGGGCAATCAGCCCCAGCATTTT.

In its sample, this clone was seen once. The V gene is TRBV11-2, the J gene TRBJ1-3; D not certain. This CDR3 is 15 amino acids long. V lost 7 bases and J 0 bases, leaving 13 bases between the germline ends. Per the germline V gene, CDR1 is SGHAT and CDR2 is FQNNGV. CDR3 amino acids: CASILTYSSGNTIYF. CDR3 sequence (DNA): TGTGCCAGCATCCTGACATATAGCTCTGGAAACACCATATATTTT.

The genes are TRBV6-5 and TRBJ2-1; TRBD2 might be the D (6 bases). V shed 6 bases and J shed 4 bases, with 7 bases lying between them. Germline assignment: CDR1 MNHEY and CDR2 SVGAGI. The CDR3 contains 12 residues. This CDR3 reads CASSGSYNEQFF. The CDR3 DNA sequence: TGTGCCAGCAGCGGGAGTTACAATGAGCAGTTCTTC.

The V and J genes are TRBV18 and TRBJ1-2; TRBD1 matches 8 bases. This CDR3 contains 13 residues. V lost 3 bases to trimming and J lost 5 bases; unmatched junction nucleotides: 2. In germline, CDR1 is KGHSH, CDR2 LQKENI. CDR3 sequence (DNA): TGTGCCAGCTCACCGGGACAGGAATATGGCTACACCTTC. This encodes CASSPGQEYGYTF.

This rearrangement joins TRBV28 to TRBJ1-5; tentatively, D is TRBD1 (6 bases). CDR1 and CDR2 (germline): MDHEN, SYDVKM. Deletions cut 4 bases from V and 0 bases from J, with 16 bases between. The CDR3 runs 17 residues. Written as DNA, the CDR3 is TGTGCCAGCAGTTCTGGGACATGGGGGTATAGCAATCAGCCCCAGCATTTT. This codes for CASSSGTWGYSNQPQHF.

The gene calls are TRBV6-2 or TRBV6-3 and TRBJ1-1; D remains unclear. CDR1 is MNHEY and CDR2 is SVGEGT in the germline V gene. The germline V and J ends were trimmed by 2 bases and 4 bases, with 11 bases remaining between them. The CDR3 is made up of 14 amino acids. As DNA, the CDR3 is TGTGCCAGCAGTTACCCCAGGTTGGGCACTGAAGCTTTCTTT. Protein product: CASSYPRLGTEAFF.

The gene calls are TRBV5-4 and TRBJ1-1; TRBD1 agrees at 8 bases. Germline V gives CDR1 SGHNT, CDR2 YYREEE (reference sequence). The CDR3 is 13 residues long. V gave up 0 bases and J gave up 8 bases; unmatched junction bases: 3. The CDR3 sequence is CASSLGGQGEAFF. The DNA for the CDR3 is TGTGCCAGCAGCTTGGGCGGACAGGGAGAAGCTTTCTTT.

This clone showed up just a few times. CDR3 in amino acids: CASSSSGTGNTEAFF. The DNA for the CDR3 is TGTGCCAGCAGCTCGTCCGGGACAGGGAACACTGAAGCTTTCTTT. The J gene is TRBJ1-1, the V gene TRBV5-6, with 8 positions matching TRBD1. Germline CDR1 SGHDT, CDR2 YYEEEE. This CDR3 is 15 amino acids long. V dropped 3 bases and J dropped 1; count of bases not matched to a gene: 5.

The chain recombines TRBV29-1 with TRBJ1-4, with 10 nucleotides matching TRBD1. Germline V gene lookup returns CDR1 SQVTM and CDR2 ANQGSEA. The CDR3 is 13 residues long. V was clipped by 4 bases and J by 8 bases; unmatched bases: 4. The CDR3 nucleotides read TGCAGCGTTGCTGGGACAGGGGACGAAAAACTGTTTTTT. This encodes CSVAGTGDEKLFF.

The V gene is TRBV29-1, the J gene TRBJ1-2; no definite D call. V was pared by 8 bases and J by 11 bases, with 24 bases between. The CDR3 consists of 13 residues. CDR1 and CDR2 (germline): SQVTM, ANQGSEA. In DNA, the CDR3 is TGCAGCATTAAGAGGGCACTTTCTATTGGGTACACCTTC. As protein: CSIKRALSIGYTF.

This chain links TRBV5-5 with TRBJ1-3; D perhaps matches TRBD1 (5 bases). The V gene lost 0 bases and the J gene lost 4 bases, with 14 bases spanning the gap. The CDR3 extends over 16 amino acids. Germline CDR1 SGHKS, CDR2 YYEKEE (reference sequence). Here the CDR3 DNA reads TGTGCCAGCAGCTTGGGGTCGTCCAGGGCCGGAAACACCATATATTTT. It specifies CASSLGSSRAGNTIYF.

V gene TRBV4-3 combines with J gene TRBJ1-2; 8 bases agree with TRBD1. This CDR3 has 16 residues. Germline V gene data show CDR1 as LGHNA and CDR2 as YSLEER. The V and J ends lost 0 bases and 6 bases, in that order; junction bases with no gene match: 9. CDR3 coding DNA: TGCGCCAGCAGCCAAGATCTAAGACAGGGGAATCATGGCTACACCTTC. It translates to CASSQDLRQGNHGYTF.

This chain uses TRBV27 with TRBJ1-1; D gene uncertain. V dropped 4 bases and J dropped 3 bases, with 6 bases sitting between them. Per germline, CDR1 MNHEY and CDR2 SMNVEV (reference sequence). The CDR3 contains 12 residues. The CDR3 coding sequence is TGTGCCAGCAGTTCGGGGTACACTGAAGCTTTCTTT. Its protein is CASSSGYTEAFF.

The chain employs TRBV24-1 and TRBJ1-2, with D tentatively TRBD1 (6 bases). Germline V gene data show CDR1 as KGHDR and CDR2 as SFDVKD. CDR3 length: 15 residues. The V end lost 5 bases, the J end lost 8 bases, and 20 bases lay between the germline ends. The DNA for the CDR3 is TGTGCCACCAGTGCTGGTGAGACAGGCCAGGAGGGCTACACCTTC. It codes for CATSAGETGQEGYTF.

J is TRBJ1-2 and V is TRBV5-6; 8 nucleotides agree with TRBD1. The germline CDR1 and CDR2 sequences are SGHDT and YYEEEE. This CDR3 is 14 amino acids long. V trimming: 2 bases; J trimming: 3 bases; junction bases outside the gene matches: 3. CDR3 bases: TGTGCCAGCAGCTTCCCGACAGGGGACTATGGCTACACCTTC. This gives the protein CASSFPTGDYGYTF. The whole variable domain, remainder taken from reference TRBV5-6 and TRBJ1-2, is DAGVTQSPTHLIKTRGQQVTLRCSPKSGHDTVSWYQQALGQGPQFIFQYYEEEERQRGNFPDRFSGHQFPNYSSELNVNALLLGDSALYLCASSFPTGDYGYTFGSGTRLTVV.